Given below is one T cell receptor (beta chain) in context. The antigen this receptor binds is unknown. Per-base quality was not reported, and no clone a single base away is much larger than it. Donors formed part of the validation cohort, which comprised over a hundred subjects and was distinct from the first cohort of under 850 subjects. This sample was taken from a study of cytomegalovirus exposure and HLA in healthy donors (dated by TCRdb to the late 2010s). Notes on the research overall: According to a later analysis, one platform produced both the roughly 130 validation repertoires and the 666 repertoires of the first cohort. The study aimed to test whether signatures of past pathogen exposure could be identified by cataloging public T cell receptors. The study combined high-throughput TCR immunosequencing, statistical association of individual TCRs with disease status, and machine learning to predict cytomegalovirus infection status. Besides the first cohort of approximately 670 subjects, a separate validation cohort made up of roughly 120 different subjects was used. General conclusions and limits of the study: While some public TCRs were present in many individuals, most TCR sequences turned up only very rarely across donors. Subsequent analysis determined that TCRs grouped into clusters in the first cohort also showed a tendency toward co-occurrence across the 120 or so validation repertoires, and 85% to 95% of cluster scores exceeded 0. All 130 or so repertoires were used to score co-occurrence in the validation cohort in a later analysis, because that analysis had no HLA typing for the cohort. In vitro tests confirmed that a few of the cytomegalovirus-associated TCR beta chains recognize cytomegalovirus antigens. A total of 164 TCR beta chains were listed by the study as associated with cytomegalovirus. Cytomegalovirus status was reported to be diagnosed by the classifier with high specificity and sensitivity in both the original and validation cohorts. According to the authors, the approach could potentially be generalized to other disease states and immunological phenotypes.

Library construction relied on the immunoSEQ multiplex PCR assay. As for the original processing: A statistical classification framework was developed to diagnose cytomegalovirus status using the catalog of TCR beta chain sequences. The table was pulled from immuneACCESS by TCRdb, which kept in-frame rearrangements only. Such tables lose some clones; where checked, under half of the loss comes from unresolved V genes, and the rest has no known cause. V and J calls and clone size are those listed in that table; D and trimming were worked out from the DNA. For this sample the table gives approximately 270,000 clones, of which almost 90% were detected only once. Together, the top ten hold 0.35% to 0.45% of the sample. The CDR3 holds 14 amino acids from the cysteine to the phenylalanine. Left in the record is the CDR3 DNA by itself, 42 bases read in frame from the first base. Trimming removed 7 bases from V and 0 bases from J, leaving 12 bases between the germline ends. From a lookup of the germline V gene, CDR1 and CDR2 are MDHEN and SYDVKM.

The sequence joins TRBV28 to TRBJ1-1, with no confident D gene call. Sequenced: PBMCs. The sequence came from a woman under 30 in good health and CMV-seronegative. The CDR3 protein is CASITGTMNTEAFF. The nucleotide sequence reads TGTGCCAGCATTACGGGAACCATGAACACTGAAGCTTTCTTT.